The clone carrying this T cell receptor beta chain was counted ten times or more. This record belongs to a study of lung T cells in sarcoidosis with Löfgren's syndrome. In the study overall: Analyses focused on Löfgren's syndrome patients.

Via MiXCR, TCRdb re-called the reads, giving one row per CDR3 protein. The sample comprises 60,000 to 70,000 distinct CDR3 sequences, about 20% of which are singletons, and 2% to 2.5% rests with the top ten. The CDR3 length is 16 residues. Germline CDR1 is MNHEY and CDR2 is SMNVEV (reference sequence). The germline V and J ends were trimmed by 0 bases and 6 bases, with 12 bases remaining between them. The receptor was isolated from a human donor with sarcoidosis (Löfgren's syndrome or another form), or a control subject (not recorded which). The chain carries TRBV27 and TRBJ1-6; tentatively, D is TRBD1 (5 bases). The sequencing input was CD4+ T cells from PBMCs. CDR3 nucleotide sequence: TGTGCCAGCAGTTTATCAGGAGACAGATTTAATTCACCCCTCCACTTT. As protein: CASSLSGDRFNSPLHF.